The entry that follows covers one T cell receptor (beta chain) sequence. The data stem from a study of blood T cell repertoires in COVID-19. In terms of age and location, participants ranged from roughly 18 to 90 years and lived in approximately 26 US areas. Grouping used clinical history reported by participants in a survey and questionnaire. Germline V gives CDR1 SGHAT, CDR2 FQDESV (reference sequence). The V and J ends lost 3 bases and 5 bases respectively, with 10 bases between them. The CDR3 has 13 amino acids. The table came from immunoSEQ multiplex PCR; TCRdb's copy has only in-frame clones and leaves some out. This sample has 290,000 or so clones, with 80% to 85% found just once.

The clonotype originates from a middle-aged man who had been exposed to COVID-19. The sequencing sample was made of PBMCs or T cells enriched from blood (not recorded which). This sequence joins TRBV11-1 and TRBJ1-1; D gene unclear. The CDR3 region is CASSFGYGTEAFF. The CDR3 region has the DNA TGTGCCAGCAGCTTCGGGTACGGGACTGAAGCTTTCTTT.